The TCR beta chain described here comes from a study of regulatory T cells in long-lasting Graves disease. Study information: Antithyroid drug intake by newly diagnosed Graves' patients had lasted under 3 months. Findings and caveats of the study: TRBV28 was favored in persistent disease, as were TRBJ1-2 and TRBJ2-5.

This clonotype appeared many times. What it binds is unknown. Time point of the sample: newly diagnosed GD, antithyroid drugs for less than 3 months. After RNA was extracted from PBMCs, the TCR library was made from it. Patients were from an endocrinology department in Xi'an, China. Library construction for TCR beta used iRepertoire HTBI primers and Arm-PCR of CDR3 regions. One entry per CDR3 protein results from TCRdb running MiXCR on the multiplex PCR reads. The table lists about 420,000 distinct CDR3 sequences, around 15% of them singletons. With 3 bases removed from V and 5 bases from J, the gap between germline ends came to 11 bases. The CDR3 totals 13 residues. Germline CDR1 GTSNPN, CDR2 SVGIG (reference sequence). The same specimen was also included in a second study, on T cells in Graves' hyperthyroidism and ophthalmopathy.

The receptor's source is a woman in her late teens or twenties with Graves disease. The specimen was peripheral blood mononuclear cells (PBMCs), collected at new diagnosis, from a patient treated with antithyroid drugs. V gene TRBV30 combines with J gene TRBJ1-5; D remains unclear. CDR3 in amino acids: CAWRVIGDQPQHF. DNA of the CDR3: TGTGCCTGGAGAGTCATAGGTGATCAGCCCCAGCATTTT.